This T cell receptor (beta chain) was sequenced during a study of beta chain features in type 1 diabetes. The whole isolated RNA underwent reverse transcription, so sequencing captured expressed TCRB transcripts. Using immunoSEQ multiplex PCR, the repertoire was profiled, and TCRdb retains in-frame clones only, with some absent. The repertoire holds hundreds of thousands of clones, 15% seen once, with approximately 0.015% in the top ten. Germline V lookup: CDR1 MDHEN, CDR2 SYDVKM. Trimming left V 6 bases short and J 5 bases short, with 10 bases between. The CDR3 has 12 residues. This clone was observed a handful of times. Its antigen is unknown. Findings and caveats of the study: TCRB CDR3 length was moderately but significantly reduced in all four CD4+ subsets of Type 1 diabetes patients.

The gene calls are TRBV28 and TRBJ2-5; D is ambiguous. The sample comprised naive CD4+ T cells from blood. The sequence derives from a man younger than 30 with type 1 diabetes. CDR3 coding DNA: TGTGCCAGCAGGGAGTTCGGGGAGACCCAGTACTTC. Translated: CASREFGETQYF.